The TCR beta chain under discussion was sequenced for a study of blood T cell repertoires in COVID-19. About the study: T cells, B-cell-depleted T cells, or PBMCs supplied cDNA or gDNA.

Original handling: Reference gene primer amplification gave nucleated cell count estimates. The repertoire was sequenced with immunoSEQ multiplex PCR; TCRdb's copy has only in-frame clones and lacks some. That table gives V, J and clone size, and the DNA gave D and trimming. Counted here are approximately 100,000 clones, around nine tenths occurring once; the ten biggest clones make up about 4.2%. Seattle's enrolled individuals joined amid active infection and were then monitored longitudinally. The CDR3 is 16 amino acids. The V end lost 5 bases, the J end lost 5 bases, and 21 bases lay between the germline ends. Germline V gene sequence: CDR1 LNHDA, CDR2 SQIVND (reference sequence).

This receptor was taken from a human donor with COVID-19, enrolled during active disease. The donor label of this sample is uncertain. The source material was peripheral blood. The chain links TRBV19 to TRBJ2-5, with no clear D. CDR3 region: CASSPPRAPNGETQYF. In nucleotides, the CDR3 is TGTGCCAGTAGTCCCCCCCGAGCGCCCAACGGGGAGACCCAGTACTTC.